The 22 T cell receptor beta chains below were found in one sample sequenced in a study of control samples from healthy donors and cancer patients. Sequencing used immunoSEQ multiplex PCR; TCRdb keeps in-frame clones, though not all of them. The sample contains some 140,000 clones, 94% of which appear only once. Material for sequencing was blood. The receptor set was obtained from a man aged 35 to 55 in good health.

The chain is built from TRBV19 and TRBJ1-5; 7 nucleotides align to TRBD1. With 7 bases clipped from V and 3 bases from J, the junction kept 9 bases outside the gene matches. Germline V gene lookup returns CDR1 LNHDA and CDR2 SQIVND (reference sequence). This CDR3 comprises 15 residues. This CDR3 is CASTPDRRSNQPQHF. The CDR3 DNA sequence: TGTGCCAGTACCCCGGACAGGAGATCCAATCAGCCCCAGCATTTT. The entire variable domain, with the rest obtained from reference TRBV19 and TRBJ1-5, is as follows: DGGITQSPKYLFRKEGQNVTLSCEQNLNHDAMYWYRQDPGQGLRLIYYSQIVNDFQKGDIAEGYSVSREKKESFPLTVTSAQKNPTAFYLCASTPDRRSNQPQHFGDGTRLSIL.

This clone has a handful of counts. The V and J genes are TRBV5-1 and TRBJ1-6, with D unclear. V shed 0 bases and J shed 3 bases, with 7 bases lying between them. CDR1 and CDR2 (germline): SGHRS, YFSETQ. This CDR3 is 15 amino acids long. The CDR3 reads CASSLEPSYNSPLHF. Written as DNA, the CDR3 is TGCGCCAGCAGCTTGGAGCCCAGCTATAATTCACCCCTCCACTTT.

The gene calls are TRBV2 and TRBJ2-7; TRBD1 agrees at 7 bases. V lost 2 bases and J lost 9; bases outside the gene matches: 10. The germline CDR1 and CDR2 sequences are SNHLY and FYNNEI. There are 14 residues in the CDR3. CDR3 in amino acids: CASSERGPTRGQYF. The CDR3, as DNA: TGTGCCAGCAGTGAAAGGGGGCCAACGAGAGGGCAGTACTTC.

The chain recombines TRBV14 with TRBJ2-7, with D tentatively TRBD2 (6 bases). V dropped 4 bases and J dropped 0 bases, with 16 bases sitting between them. Germline V lookup: CDR1 SGHDN, CDR2 FVKESK. The CDR3 consists of 16 residues. This CDR3 reads CASSPAWGLGSYEQYF. Here the CDR3 DNA reads TGTGCCAGCAGCCCAGCCTGGGGACTCGGCTCCTACGAGCAGTACTTC. Variable domain in full (rest from reference TRBV14 and TRBJ2-7): EAGVTQFPSHSVIEKGQTVTLRCDPISGHDNLYWYRRVMGKEIKFLLHFVKESKQDESGMPNNRFLAERTGGTYSTLKVQPAELEDSGVYFCASSPAWGLGSYEQYFGPGTRLTVT.

V is TRBV7-9 and J is TRBJ2-7; D ambiguous. Germline CDR1 is SEHNR and CDR2 is FQNEAQ (reference sequence). V lost 5 bases and J lost 5, with 10 bases in between. The CDR3 sequence is 12 residues long. CDR3 in amino acids: CASSRRRDEQYF. As DNA, the CDR3 is TGTGCCAGCAGCCGGCGGCGTGACGAGCAGTACTTC.

This chain links TRBV11-3 with TRBJ1-1; D is unclear. Trimming removed 0 bases at V and 5 bases at J, with 7 bases between. Germline V gene lookup returns CDR1 SGHNT and CDR2 YENEEA. This CDR3 is built from 13 residues. CDR3: CASSLEGKTEAFF. DNA of the CDR3: TGTGCCAGCAGCTTAGAAGGCAAGACTGAAGCTTTCTTT.

The gene calls are TRBV25-1 and TRBJ1-6; TRBD1 matches 7 bases. The CDR3 consists of 15 residues. The germline V gene has CDR1 MGHDK and CDR2 SYGVNS. The V gene end was trimmed by 6 bases and the J gene end by 8 bases; junction bases not matched to a gene: 10. The CDR3: CASRGGQRHYSPLHF. The CDR3 DNA sequence: TGTGCCAGCAGGGGGGGACAGCGTCATTATTCACCCCTCCACTTT.

The gene calls are TRBV5-6 and TRBJ2-1; 11 nucleotides line up with TRBD1. This CDR3 is built from 16 residues. From germline, CDR1 is SGHDT and CDR2 YYEEEE. J was trimmed by 7 bases and V by 4 bases; bases with no gene match: 10. In DNA, the CDR3 is TGTGCCAGCAGCCGCCTCGGAGGGACAGGGGGGAATGAGCAGTTCTTC. Translation gives CASSRLGGTGGNEQFF.

J is TRBJ1-2 and V is TRBV30; D is undetermined. The germline V gene has CDR1 GTSNPN and CDR2 SVGIG (reference sequence). The V end was cut by 0 bases, the J end by 4 bases, with 9 bases between. CDR3 length: 13 amino acids. CDR3 region: CAWSVGFGYGYTF. The CDR3 DNA reads as TGTGCCTGGAGTGTGGGGTTCGGCTATGGCTACACCTTC.

This chain's CDR3 is CASSPQGQGTEAFF. The CDR3 DNA is TGTGCCAGCTCACCACAGGGGCAGGGTACTGAAGCTTTCTTT. The chain uses TRBV18 and TRBJ1-1, with a weak D call TRBD1 (5 bases). This CDR3 has 14 residues. Trimming took off 1 base at V and 5 bases at J, with 11 bases between the two ends. Germline CDR1 KGHSH, CDR2 LQKENI.

The chain joins TRBV28 to TRBJ1-2; D not certain. CDR3 size: 14 residues. Germline CDR1 is MDHEN and CDR2 is SYDVKM. V shed 7 bases and J shed 3 bases, with 15 bases lying between them. CDR3 region: CASTSSRDYYGYTF. The CDR3 nucleotides read TGTGCCAGCACGTCCTCGAGGGATTACTATGGCTACACCTTC.

This chain connects TRBV5-6 to TRBJ1-1; D perhaps matches TRBD1 (5 bases). CDR1 is SGHDT, CDR2 YYEEEE, per germline. The V and J ends lost 3 bases and 5 bases respectively, with 11 bases between them. The CDR3 loop spans 13 amino acids. The CDR3 is CASSWGTGTEAFF. The CDR3 DNA sequence: TGTGCCAGCAGCTGGGGAACAGGTACTGAAGCTTTCTTT.

The chain employs TRBV11-2 and TRBJ1-5; weak D call: TRBD1 (5 bases). V dropped 0 bases and J dropped 5 bases, with 11 bases sitting between them. In germline, CDR1 is SGHAT, CDR2 FQNNGV. The CDR3 covers 15 residues. Here the CDR3 reads CASSLDQGGHQPQHF. The DNA for the CDR3 is TGTGCCAGCAGCTTAGACCAGGGAGGACATCAGCCCCAGCATTTT.

The CDR3: CASSRGALYGYTF. The CDR3 bases are TGCGCCAGCAGCCGAGGGGCCCTCTATGGCTACACCTTC. J is TRBJ1-2 and V is TRBV4-1, with D possibly being TRBD1 (5 bases). V shed 4 bases and J shed 4 bases, with 10 bases lying between them. Germline lookup yields CDR1 MGHRA and CDR2 YSYEKL. The CDR3 contains 13 residues.

The chain employs TRBV20-1 and TRBJ1-2, with 9 bases fitting TRBD1. The CDR3 is made up of 11 amino acids. CDR1 and CDR2 from the germline V gene are DFQATT and SNEGSKA (reference sequence). The V gene end was trimmed by 3 bases and the J gene end by 11 bases; junction bases not matched to a gene: 4. CDR3 coding DNA: TGCAGTGCTAGCCTCGGACAGGGGTACACCTTC. This translates into CSASLGQGYTF.

V and J are TRBV10-1 and TRBJ1-2; D uncertain. Germline V CDR1 and CDR2: WNHNN, SYGVQD (reference sequence). Trimming cost V 0 bases and J 6 bases, with 17 bases left between them. The CDR3 is 16 residues long. Here the CDR3 DNA reads TGCGCCAGCAGTGAGTCGCGTCGACGAACGGTGAATGGCTACACCTTC. Translated, it gives CASSESRRRTVNGYTF.

The J gene is TRBJ1-1, the V gene TRBV4-3; D gene ambiguous. This CDR3 region has 14 residues. The germline gives CDR1 LGHNA, CDR2 YSLEER. Trimming left V 1 base short and J 5 bases short, with 11 bases between. CDR3 loop: CASSQAGEETEAFF. Here the CDR3 DNA reads TGCGCCAGCAGCCAAGCTGGGGAAGAGACTGAAGCTTTCTTT.

This clone has a single count. The rearrangement joins TRBV7-9 to TRBJ1-4; 7 bases agree with TRBD1. Trimming at V came to 3 bases and at J to 8 bases, leaving 6 bases not matched to a gene. Germline V lookup: CDR1 SEHNR, CDR2 FQNEAQ (reference sequence). This CDR3 comprises 14 residues. CDR3 sequence reads: CASSFTGDLEKLFF. The CDR3 bases are TGTGCCAGCAGCTTTACAGGGGATCTCGAAAAACTGTTTTTT.

The CDR3 DNA is TGTGCCAGCAGTCCGACCGGCTACGAGCAGTACTTC. It translates to CASSPTGYEQYF. This chain links TRBV27 with TRBJ2-7; D is unresolved. The CDR3 runs 12 residues. CDR1 is MNHEY, CDR2 SMNVEV, per germline (reference sequence). The ends were cut back, 5 bases at V and 3 bases at J, with 8 bases in the middle.

The chain carries TRBV7-9 and TRBJ1-6; D gene unclear. The CDR3 loop spans 13 amino acids. Germline CDR1 reads SEHNR; CDR2 reads FQNEAQ (reference sequence). V shed 2 bases and J shed 7 bases, with 6 bases lying between them. Written as DNA, the CDR3 is TGTGCCAGCAGCTTAAAGCTCAATTCACCCCTCCACTTT. This codes for CASSLKLNSPLHF.

The CDR3 region has the DNA TGTGCCATCAGCATCGGACTAGCGGGGGGGAAAAGAGATTACAATGAGCAGTTCTTC. This sequence encodes CAISIGLAGGKRDYNEQFF. The genes are TRBV10-3 and TRBJ2-1; 15 bases agree with TRBD2. The CDR3 runs 19 residues. Germline V gene sequence: CDR1 ENHRY, CDR2 SYGVKD. V shed 6 bases, J shed 4 bases, and the junction held 13 bases outside the gene matches.

The V and J genes are TRBV5-1 and TRBJ1-2; D is possibly TRBD1 (5 bases). V gave up 0 bases and J gave up 0 bases, with 12 bases separating them. Per the germline V gene, CDR1 is SGHRS and CDR2 is YFSETQ. This CDR3 is built from 16 residues. CDR3 in DNA: TGCGCCAGCAGCTTGGCCGGGACGGCTTCTAACTATGGCTACACCTTC. Translation gives CASSLAGTASNYGYTF.